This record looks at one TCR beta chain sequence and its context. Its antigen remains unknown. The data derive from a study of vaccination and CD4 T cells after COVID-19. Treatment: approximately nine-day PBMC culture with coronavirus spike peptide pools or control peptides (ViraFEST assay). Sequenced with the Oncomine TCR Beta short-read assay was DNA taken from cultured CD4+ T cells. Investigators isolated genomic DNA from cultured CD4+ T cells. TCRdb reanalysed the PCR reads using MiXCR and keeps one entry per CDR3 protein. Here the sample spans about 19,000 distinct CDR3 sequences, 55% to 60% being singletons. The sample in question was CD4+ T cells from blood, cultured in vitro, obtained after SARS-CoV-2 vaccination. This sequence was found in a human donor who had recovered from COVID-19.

The CDR3 region is CASSEWRGGQETQYF. The CDR3 DNA reads TGTGCCAGCAGTGAATGGAGGGGGGGCCAAGAGACCCAGTACTTC. The rearrangement uses TRBV25-1 and TRBJ2-5, with a tentative D call TRBD2 (7 bases). CDR3 length equals 15 residues. Per the germline V gene, CDR1 is MGHDK and CDR2 is SYGVNS. The V gene lost 1 base and the J gene lost 1 base, with 10 bases spanning the gap.